What follows are 27 T cell receptor beta chains derived from one specimen sequenced in a study of beta chain features in type 1 diabetes. Overall study findings and caveats: Moderate yet significant TCRB CDR3 shortening was seen in Type 1 diabetes patients in all four CD4+ subsets.

The antigens of these receptors remain unknown. Expressed TCRB transcripts were sequenced after all isolated RNA was converted to cDNA. Generated by immunoSEQ multiplex PCR, the TCRdb table keeps only in-frame clones and is missing some. Of about 270,000 clones in the sample, more than 13% were seen once. Sequencing was done on a sample of naive CD4+ T cells from blood. All receptors come from a man aged 25 to 40 with type 1 diabetes.

This clone was counted only a few times. The chain carries TRBV28 and TRBJ1-1; tentatively, D is TRBD1 (5 bases). CDR1 is MDHEN and CDR2 is SYDVKM in the germline V gene. The CDR3 sequence is 15 residues long. V was pared by 5 bases and J by 4 bases, with 17 bases between. The DNA of the CDR3 is TGTGCCAGCAGTCCCCCCCGACTAGACAGCACTGAAGCTTTCTTT. Amino acid sequence: CASSPPRLDSTEAFF.

A few counts support this clone. The V and J genes are TRBV30 and TRBJ2-5, with D uncertain. Germline CDR1 GTSNPN, CDR2 SVGIG (reference sequence). V lost 5 bases and J lost 2, with 12 bases in between. The CDR3 has 13 residues. The CDR3 coding sequence is TGTGCCTGGCTCCGGAGTACACAAGAGACCCAGTACTTC. Protein sequence: CAWLRSTQETQYF.

The chain has TRBV29-1 and TRBJ2-3; TRBD2 agrees at 10 bases. The CDR3 loop spans 14 amino acids. V was clipped by 7 bases and J by 1 base; unmatched bases: 5. Germline loops: CDR1 SQVTM, CDR2 ANQGSEA. DNA of the CDR3: TGCAGCGCCGACGGGACTAGCGGCACAGATACGCAGTATTTT. It encodes CSADGTSGTDTQYF.

The V and J genes are TRBV29-1 and TRBJ2-1; 9 bases map to TRBD1. CDR1 and CDR2 from the germline V gene are SQVTM and ANQGSEA. This CDR3 comprises 12 residues. Unmatched junction bases numbered 2, after V lost 5 bases and J lost 6 bases. The CDR3 spells CSVWGQGNEQFF. The CDR3 DNA reads TGCAGCGTTTGGGGACAGGGCAATGAGCAGTTCTTC.

In its sample, this clone was seen a few times. This sequence joins TRBV5-1 and TRBJ2-3, with D tentatively TRBD1 (6 bases). The CDR3 runs 15 residues. CDR1 SGHRS and CDR2 YFSETQ come from the germline V gene. V lost 0 bases, J lost 0 bases, and 8 bases lay in between. The CDR3 coding sequence is TGCGCCAGCAGCTTGGACAGGGCTAGCACAGATACGCAGTATTTT. It translates to CASSLDRASTDTQYF.

CDR3 protein: CASSHEGLGTDTQYF. CDR3 DNA: TGTGCCAGCAGCCATGAAGGACTAGGCACAGATACGCAGTATTTT. This rearrangement joins TRBV14 to TRBJ2-3; 7 nucleotides match TRBD2. The germline V gene has CDR1 SGHDN and CDR2 FVKESK. The CDR3 contains 15 residues. With 3 bases clipped from V and 1 base from J, the junction kept 4 bases outside the gene matches.

J is TRBJ2-5 and V is TRBV5-1, with 7 bases that match TRBD2. V shed 4 bases, J shed 1 base, and the junction held 7 bases outside the gene matches. The CDR3 length is 15 residues. The germline V gene has CDR1 SGHRS and CDR2 YFSETQ. The CDR3 DNA reads TGCGCCAGCAGCCCTACGACTAGCCGCCAAGAGACCCAGTACTTC. Protein product: CASSPTTSRQETQYF.

The rearrangement uses TRBV6-6 and TRBJ2-7, with D possibly being TRBD1 (6 bases). V lost 7 bases and J 1 base, leaving 14 bases between the germline ends. This CDR3 has 14 residues. Looked up from germline, CDR1 is MNHNY and CDR2 is SVGAGI (reference sequence). Here the CDR3 reads CASNFLQGSYEQYF. The CDR3 region has the DNA TGTGCCAGCAACTTCTTACAGGGTTCCTACGAGCAGTACTTC.

This chain connects TRBV21-1 to TRBJ2-2; the tabulated D call, TRBD2, remains unverified against the DNA. TRBV21-1 is listed as a pseudogene. This CDR3 comprises 18 residues. CDR3 in amino acids: CASSKTRTSGANTGELFF. The DNA for the CDR3 is TGTGCCAGCAGCAAAACCCGGACTAGCGGTGCGAACACCGGGGAGCTGTTTTTT.

V usage is TRBV7-9 and J usage is TRBJ1-2; the match to TRBD1 covers 7 bases. This CDR3 region has 13 residues. CDR1 SEHNR and CDR2 FQNEAQ come from the germline V gene (reference sequence). The V and J ends lost 9 bases and 8 bases, in that order; junction bases with no gene match: 12. CDR3 region: CASQPEGGAGYTF. Here the CDR3 DNA reads TGTGCCAGTCAGCCGGAAGGGGGCGCGGGCTACACCTTC. Full variable domain (rest looked up from reference TRBV7-9 and TRBJ1-2): DTGVSQNPRHKITKRGQNVTFRCDPISEHNRLYWYRQTLGQGPEFLTYFQNEAQLEKSRLLSDRFSAERPKGSFSTLEIQRTEQGDSAMYLCASQPEGGAGYTFGSGTRLTVV.

CDR3 sequence reads: CASSKGVQETQYF. The CDR3 DNA is TGTGCCAGCAGCAAGGGAGTTCAAGAGACCCAGTACTTC. This rearrangement joins TRBV5-6 to TRBJ2-5; TRBD2 might be the D (5 bases). The CDR3 is made up of 13 amino acids. The germline CDR1 and CDR2 sequences are SGHDT and YYEEEE. V dropped 4 bases and J dropped 2 bases, with 9 bases sitting between them.

A single count supports this clone. The V gene is TRBV30, the J gene TRBJ1-2; D is unclear. Between the trimmed V and J ends, which lost 0 bases and 7 bases, there was a span of 6 bases. There are 11 residues in the CDR3. The germline gives CDR1 GTSNPN, CDR2 SVGIG (reference sequence). CDR3 nucleotides: TGTGCCTGGAGTGTACCGGGTGGCTACACCTTC. Amino acids: CAWSVPGGYTF.

The rearrangement links TRBV9 to TRBJ1-4; D perhaps matches TRBD1 (5 bases). The CDR3 extends over 17 amino acids. Germline CDR1 reads SGDLS; CDR2 reads YYNGEE. V was pared by 0 bases and J by 0 bases, with 12 bases between. The CDR3: CASSVGVTAATNEKLFF. CDR3 DNA sequence: TGTGCCAGCAGCGTAGGGGTGACAGCAGCAACTAATGAAAAACTGTTTTTT.

This clone was observed a handful of times. The rearrangement joins TRBV10-3 to TRBJ1-2; D not resolved. This CDR3 region has 12 residues. Trimming took off 0 bases at V and 8 bases at J, with 7 bases between the two ends. CDR1 is ENHRY, CDR2 SYGVKD, per germline. DNA for the CDR3: TGTGCCATCAGTGAGTCCGTGCGCGGCTACACCTTC. Translating it yields CAISESVRGYTF.

A few counts support this clone. The chain uses TRBV5-1 and TRBJ2-1; 9 nucleotides align to TRBD1. Unmatched junction bases numbered 5, after V lost 0 bases and J lost 7 bases. The CDR3 sequence is 15 residues long. Germline V gene data show CDR1 as SGHRS and CDR2 as YFSETQ. The CDR3 DNA reads TGCGCCAGCAGCTTGGGACAGGGGGGATGGAATGAGCAGTTCTTC. This translates into CASSLGQGGWNEQFF.

The J gene is TRBJ1-2, the V gene TRBV2, with 7 bases lining up with TRBD1. Trimming took 8 bases from V and 5 from J; bases not matched to a gene: 14. The CDR3 has 15 residues. CDR1 SNHLY and CDR2 FYNNEI come from the germline V gene. CDR3 sequence reads: CASGRIEGGWYGYTF. DNA of the CDR3: TGTGCCAGCGGCAGAATAGAAGGGGGCTGGTATGGCTACACCTTC.

This clone appeared a few times. The chain employs TRBV7-2 and TRBJ2-3; 7 nucleotides agree with TRBD2. CDR1 is SGHTA, CDR2 FQGNSA, per germline. Trimming took 5 bases from V and 0 from J; bases not matched to a gene: 8. This CDR3 comprises 16 residues. CDR3 bases: TGTGCCAGCAGCGTAATGGGTAGCGGGAGCACAGATACGCAGTATTTT. It yields the protein CASSVMGSGSTDTQYF.

This clone turned up a few times. The chain joins TRBV21-1 to TRBJ2-5; the D segment call TRBD2 is taken from the table without a DNA check. TRBV21-1 is termed a pseudogene. CDR3 length equals 12 residues. CDR3 DNA: TGTGCCAGCGCCGCGAACTCGGAGACCCAGTACTTC. This sequence encodes CASAANSETQYF.

The chain recombines TRBV19 with TRBJ2-7; 9 bases agree with TRBD1. Germline CDR1 and CDR2: LNHDA and SQIVND (reference sequence). J lost 2 bases, V lost 6 bases, and 8 bases had no gene match. The CDR3 covers 15 residues. The CDR3 bases are TGTGCCAGTAGCTCCTCCGGGACAGGGACCTACGAGCAGTACTTC. Translating it yields CASSSSGTGTYEQYF.

This clone was observed a handful of times. The CDR3 is CASSLETSGRATLFTDTQYF. CDR3 nucleotide sequence: TGTGCCAGCAGCCTAGAGACTAGCGGGAGGGCTACCCTGTTCACCGATACGCAGTATTTT. The genes are TRBV13 and TRBJ2-3; 14 bases match TRBD2. CDR3 length equals 20 residues. Germline CDR1 PRHDT, CDR2 FYEKMQ (reference sequence). V shed 5 bases, J shed 6 bases, and the junction held 19 bases outside the gene matches.

The gene calls are TRBV6-5 and TRBJ2-6; no definite D call. This CDR3 is built from 15 residues. Germline V gene data show CDR1 as MNHEY and CDR2 as SVGAGI. Trimming took off 0 bases at V and 4 bases at J, with 7 bases between the two ends. The CDR3 nucleotides read TGTGCCAGCAGTTACTCAGAGCCCGGGGCCAACGTCCTGACTTTC. Encoded protein: CASSYSEPGANVLTF.

This clone was picked up a small number of times. The V call is TRBV6-5, the J call TRBJ1-2; no clear D gene. Germline V gene sequence: CDR1 MNHEY, CDR2 SVGAGI. CDR3 length: 11 residues. V lost 5 bases to trimming and J lost 12 bases, with 13 bases between them. CDR3 residues: CASSEEGQDTF. The CDR3 bases are TGTGCCAGCAGTGAAGAGGGCCAGGACACCTTC.

This chain joins TRBV11-2 and TRBJ2-2, with D maybe TRBD2 (6 bases). CDR1 is SGHAT, CDR2 FQNNGV, per germline. The CDR3 covers 15 residues. The V end was cut by 6 bases, the J end by 1 base, with 12 bases between. The CDR3: CASSPGLMNTGELFF. DNA for the CDR3: TGTGCCAGCAGTCCGGGACTGATGAACACCGGGGAGCTGTTTTTT.

V is TRBV5-4 and J is TRBJ2-1; 10 positions match TRBD2. The V segment lost 4 bases and the J segment 9 bases; nucleotides outside the gene matches: 7. Germline values: CDR1 SGHNT, CDR2 YYREEE (reference sequence). The CDR3 has 14 residues. The CDR3 coding sequence is TGTGCCAGCAGCCAACTAGCGGGGCCTGGTGAGCAGTTCTTC. It yields the protein CASSQLAGPGEQFF.

The sample holds a few counts of this clone. The genes are TRBV7-9 and TRBJ2-1, with TRBD1 matching 7 bases. Germline values: CDR1 SEHNR, CDR2 FQNEAQ (reference sequence). The CDR3 totals 17 residues. V was pared by 5 bases and J by 0 bases, with 10 bases of the junction left unmatched. The CDR3 spells CASSPRQGLSSYNEQFF. Here the CDR3 DNA reads TGTGCCAGCAGCCCCAGACAGGGCCTCAGCTCCTACAATGAGCAGTTCTTC.

This clone was counted a few times. The chain carries TRBV30 and TRBJ2-1, with 11 bases lining up with TRBD2. Germline loops: CDR1 GTSNPN, CDR2 SVGIG (reference sequence). This CDR3 has 13 amino acids. The V segment lost 2 bases and the J segment 9 bases; nucleotides outside the gene matches: 3. CDR3 DNA: TGTGCCTGGAGTTTCGGACTAGCGGGTGAGCAGTTCTTC. As protein: CAWSFGLAGEQFF.

This clone was counted only a few times. The rearrangement links TRBV7-9 to TRBJ1-3; no firm D call. The CDR3 is 15 amino acids. The V gene's germline CDR1 is SEHNR and CDR2 FQNEAQ (reference sequence). Trimming took off 5 bases at V and 0 bases at J, with 11 bases between the two ends. This CDR3 reads CASSHTVPSGNTIYF. The CDR3 nucleotides are TGTGCCAGCAGCCATACGGTCCCCTCTGGAAACACCATATATTTT.